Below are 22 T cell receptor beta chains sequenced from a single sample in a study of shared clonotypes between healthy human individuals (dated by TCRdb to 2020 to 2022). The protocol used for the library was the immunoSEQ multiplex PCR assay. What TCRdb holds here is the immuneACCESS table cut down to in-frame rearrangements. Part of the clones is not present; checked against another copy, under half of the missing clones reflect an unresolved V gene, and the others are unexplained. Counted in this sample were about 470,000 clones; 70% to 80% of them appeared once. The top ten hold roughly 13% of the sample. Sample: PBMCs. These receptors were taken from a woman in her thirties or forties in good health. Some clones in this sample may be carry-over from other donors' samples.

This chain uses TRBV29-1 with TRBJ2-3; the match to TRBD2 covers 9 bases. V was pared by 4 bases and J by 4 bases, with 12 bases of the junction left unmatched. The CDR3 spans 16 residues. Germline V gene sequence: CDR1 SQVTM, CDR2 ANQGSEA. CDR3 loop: CSVAGISGSFADTQYF. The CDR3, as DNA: TGCAGCGTTGCGGGCATTAGCGGGAGTTTTGCAGATACGCAGTATTTT.

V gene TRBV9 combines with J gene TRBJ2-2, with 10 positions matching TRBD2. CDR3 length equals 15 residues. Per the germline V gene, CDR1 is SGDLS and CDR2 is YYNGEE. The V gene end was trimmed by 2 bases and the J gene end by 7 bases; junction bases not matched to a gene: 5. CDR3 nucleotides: TGTGCCAGCAGCGTCCGGACTAGCGGAAACGGGGAGCTGTTTTTT. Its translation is CASSVRTSGNGELFF.

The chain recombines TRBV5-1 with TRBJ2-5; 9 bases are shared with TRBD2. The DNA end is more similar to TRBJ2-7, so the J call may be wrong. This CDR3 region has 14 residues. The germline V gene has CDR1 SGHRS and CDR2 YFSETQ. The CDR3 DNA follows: TGCGCCAGCAGCTTAAGCGGGAGGATTAACGAGCAGTACTTC. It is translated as CASSLSGRINEQYF.

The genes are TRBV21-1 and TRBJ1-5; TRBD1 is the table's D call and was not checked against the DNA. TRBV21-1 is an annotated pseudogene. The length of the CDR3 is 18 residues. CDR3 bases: TGTGCCAGCAGCAAAAATGGGAGGGGACAGGGTGGTTATCAGCCCCAGCATTTT. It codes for CASSKNGRGQGGYQPQHF.

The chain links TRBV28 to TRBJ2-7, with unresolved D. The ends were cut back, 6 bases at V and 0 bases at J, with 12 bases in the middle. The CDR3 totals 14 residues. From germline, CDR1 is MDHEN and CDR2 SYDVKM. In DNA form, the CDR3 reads TGTGCCAGCAGCCGCAGATCAAACTCCTACGAGCAGTACTTC. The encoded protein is CASSRRSNSYEQYF.

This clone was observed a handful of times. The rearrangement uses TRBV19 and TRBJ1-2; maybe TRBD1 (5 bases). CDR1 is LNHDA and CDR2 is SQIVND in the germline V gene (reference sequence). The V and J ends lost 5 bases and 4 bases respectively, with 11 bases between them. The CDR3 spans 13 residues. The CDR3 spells CASSRRGVYGYTF. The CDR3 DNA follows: TGTGCCAGTAGTCGGAGGGGTGTCTATGGCTACACCTTC.

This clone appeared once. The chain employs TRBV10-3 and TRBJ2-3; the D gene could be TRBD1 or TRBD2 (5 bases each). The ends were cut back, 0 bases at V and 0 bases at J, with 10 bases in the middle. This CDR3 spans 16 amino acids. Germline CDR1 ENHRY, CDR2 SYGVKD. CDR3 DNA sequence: TGTGCCATCAGTGAGTCTTGGGACCTCAGCACAGATACGCAGTATTTT. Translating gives CAISESWDLSTDTQYF.

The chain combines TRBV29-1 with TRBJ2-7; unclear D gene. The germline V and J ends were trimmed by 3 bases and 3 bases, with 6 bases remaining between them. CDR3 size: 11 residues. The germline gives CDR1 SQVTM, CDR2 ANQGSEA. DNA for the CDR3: TGCAGCGTTGAGCACAGCTACGAGCAGTACTTC. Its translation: CSVEHSYEQYF.

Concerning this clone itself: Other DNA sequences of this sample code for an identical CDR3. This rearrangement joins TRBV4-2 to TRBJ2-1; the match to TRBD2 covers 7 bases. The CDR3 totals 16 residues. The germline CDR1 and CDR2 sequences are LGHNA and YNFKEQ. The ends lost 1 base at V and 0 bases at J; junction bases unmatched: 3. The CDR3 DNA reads TGTGCCAGCAGCCAAGGGCCTAGCGGCTCCTACAATGAGCAGTTCTTC. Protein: CASSQGPSGSYNEQFF.

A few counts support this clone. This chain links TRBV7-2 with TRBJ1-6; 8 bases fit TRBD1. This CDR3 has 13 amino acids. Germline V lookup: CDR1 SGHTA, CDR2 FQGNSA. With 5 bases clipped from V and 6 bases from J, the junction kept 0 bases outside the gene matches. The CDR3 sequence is CASSDRGNSPLHF. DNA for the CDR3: TGTGCCAGCAGCGACAGGGGTAATTCACCCCTCCACTTT.

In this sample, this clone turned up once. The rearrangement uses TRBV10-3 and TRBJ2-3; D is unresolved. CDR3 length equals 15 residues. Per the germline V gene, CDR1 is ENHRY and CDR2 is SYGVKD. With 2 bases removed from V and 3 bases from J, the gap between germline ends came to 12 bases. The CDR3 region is CAISELLMGTDTQYF. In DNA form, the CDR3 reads TGTGCCATCAGTGAGCTTTTAATGGGGACAGATACGCAGTATTTT.

CDR3 bases: TGTGCCAGCAGCTATTCCGGGACAGGGGGCCACGAGCAGTACTTC. The encoded protein is CASSYSGTGGHEQYF. The chain joins TRBV14 to TRBJ2-7, with 12 bases identical to TRBD1. Germline-derived CDR1 and CDR2 are SGHDN and FVKESK. The CDR3 extends over 15 amino acids. V dropped 5 bases and J dropped 5; count of bases not matched to a gene: 7.

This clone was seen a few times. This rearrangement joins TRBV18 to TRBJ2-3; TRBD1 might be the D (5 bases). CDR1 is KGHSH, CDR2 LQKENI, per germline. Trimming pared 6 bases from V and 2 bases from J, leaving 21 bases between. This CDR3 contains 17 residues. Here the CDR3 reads CASSPPVWGRSTDTQYF. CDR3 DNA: TGTGCCAGCTCCCCCCCAGTTTGGGGCCGCTCCACAGATACGCAGTATTTT.

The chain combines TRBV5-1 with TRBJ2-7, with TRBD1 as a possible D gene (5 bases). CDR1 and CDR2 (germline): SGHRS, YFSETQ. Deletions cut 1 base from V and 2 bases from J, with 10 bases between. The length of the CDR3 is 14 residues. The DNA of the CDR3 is TGCGCCAGCAGCTTGAGAGGACAAACCTACGAGCAGTACTTC. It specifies CASSLRGQTYEQYF.

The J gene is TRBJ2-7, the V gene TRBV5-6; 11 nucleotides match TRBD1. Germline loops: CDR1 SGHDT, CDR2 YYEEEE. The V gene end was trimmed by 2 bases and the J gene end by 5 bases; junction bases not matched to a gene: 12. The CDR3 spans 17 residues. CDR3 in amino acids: CASSFLPRTGGFDEQYF. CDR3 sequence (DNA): TGTGCCAGCAGCTTCCTACCACGGACAGGGGGCTTCGACGAGCAGTACTTC.

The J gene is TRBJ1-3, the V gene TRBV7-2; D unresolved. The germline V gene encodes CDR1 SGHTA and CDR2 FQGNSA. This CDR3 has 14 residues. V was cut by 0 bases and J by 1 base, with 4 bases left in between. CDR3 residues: CASSLAGSGNTIYF. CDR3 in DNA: TGTGCCAGCAGCTTAGCTGGGTCTGGAAACACCATATATTTT.

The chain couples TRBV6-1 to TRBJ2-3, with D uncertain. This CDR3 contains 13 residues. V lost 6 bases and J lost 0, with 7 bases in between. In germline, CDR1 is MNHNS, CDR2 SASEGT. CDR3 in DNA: TGTGCCAGCAGGCCAACTAGCACAGATACGCAGTATTTT. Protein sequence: CASRPTSTDTQYF.

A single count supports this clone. CDR3 region: CASGLDRESTEAFF. CDR3 nucleotides: TGTGCTAGTGGTTTAGACAGGGAAAGCACTGAAGCTTTCTTT. This rearrangement joins TRBV12-5 to TRBJ1-1, with 7 bases identical to TRBD1. This CDR3 has 14 amino acids. V was clipped by 3 bases and J by 4 bases; unmatched bases: 5. Germline V lookup: CDR1 LGHNT, CDR2 FRNRAP. The variable domain in full, with the rest retrieved from reference TRBV12-5 and TRBJ1-1, is DARVTQTPRHKVTEMGQEVTMRCQPILGHNTVFWYRQTMMQGLELLAYFRNRAPLDDSGMPKDRFSAEMPDATLATLKIQPSEPRDSAVYFCASGLDRESTEAFFGQGTRLTVV.

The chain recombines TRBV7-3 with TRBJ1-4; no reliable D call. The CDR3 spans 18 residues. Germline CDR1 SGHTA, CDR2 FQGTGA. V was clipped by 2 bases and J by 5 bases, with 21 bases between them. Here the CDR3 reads CASSLWFGCKNQNEKLFF. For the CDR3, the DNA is TGTGCCAGCAGCTTATGGTTTGGGTGCAAGAACCAGAATGAAAAACTGTTTTTT.

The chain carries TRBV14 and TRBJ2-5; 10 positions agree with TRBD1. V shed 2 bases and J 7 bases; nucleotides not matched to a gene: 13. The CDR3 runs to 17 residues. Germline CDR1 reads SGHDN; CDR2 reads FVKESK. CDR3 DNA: TGTGCCAGCAGCCAACGGGGCCCGGGACAGGGGTTATTGACCCAGTACTTC. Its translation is CASSQRGPGQGLLTQYF.

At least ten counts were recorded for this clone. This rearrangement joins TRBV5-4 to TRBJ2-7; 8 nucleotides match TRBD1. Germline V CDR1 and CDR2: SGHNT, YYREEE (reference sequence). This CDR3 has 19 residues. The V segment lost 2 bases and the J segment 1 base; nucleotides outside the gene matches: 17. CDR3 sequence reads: CASSLAVRTGGLGSYEQYF. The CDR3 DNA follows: TGTGCCAGCAGCTTAGCGGTGAGAACAGGGGGACTGGGGTCCTACGAGCAGTACTTC.

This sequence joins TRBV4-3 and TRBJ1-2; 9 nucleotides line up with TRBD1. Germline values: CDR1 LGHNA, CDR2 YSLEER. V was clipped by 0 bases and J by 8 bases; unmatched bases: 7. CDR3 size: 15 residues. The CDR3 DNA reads TGCGCCAGCAGCCAAGACGTGGGACAGGGAAGAGGCTACACCTTC. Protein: CASSQDVGQGRGYTF.